This TCR beta chain was identified during a study of T-cell memory formation after mild COVID-19. Germline V gene data show CDR1 as GTSNPN and CDR2 as SVGIG (reference sequence). The CDR3 has 16 amino acids. Between the trimmed V and J ends, which lost 0 bases and 5 bases, there was a span of 14 bases. This clonotype was detected a few times. TCRdb analysed the 5' RACE reads with MiXCR anew, one entry per CDR3 protein. The repertoire includes fewer than 650,000 distinct CDR3 sequences, approximately 15% of them detected once, and less than 10% sits in the top ten. The V gene is TRBV30, the J gene TRBJ1-6, with D tentatively TRBD1 (6 bases). This clonotype was sampled from an adult woman who had mild COVID-19 (a few samples of this study predate the infection). Cell type and time point are not known. The specimen was PBMCs or a T cell subset sorted from them (not recorded which). This CDR3 is CAWSVRREGDNSPLHF. DNA for the CDR3: TGTGCCTGGAGTGTAAGGCGAGAGGGGGATAATTCACCCCTCCACTTT.